This TCR beta chain was recovered during a study of human T cells and chemical hapten exposure. Time point reported: pre-sensitization, week 0. As for treatment: therapeutic diphenylcyclopropenone sensitization with weekly scalp DPC. Ahead of each patch test application, blood was drawn. The template was total RNA from unfractionated whole blood. Each CDR3 protein is one row after TCRdb ran MiXCR on the RACE reads. The table lists 250,000 or so distinct CDR3 sequences, over 7.5% of them singletons. V was clipped by 0 bases and J by 7 bases; unmatched bases: 9. Germline V gives CDR1 LGHNA, CDR2 YSLEER. This CDR3 is 16 amino acids long.

The material was whole blood, obtained in connection with sensitization to the hapten diphenylcyclopropenone (DPC). This clonotype originated in a man aged 18 to 35 with alopecia areata. Some clones in this sample may be carry-over from other donors' samples. The gene calls are TRBV4-3 and TRBJ1-1; 9 nucleotides align to TRBD1. This chain's CDR3 is CASSQDSLTGGIEAFF. The DNA of the CDR3 is TGCGCCAGCAGCCAAGACAGCCTGACAGGGGGGATTGAAGCTTTCTTT.